This TCR beta chain was identified during a study of T cell repertoires in cytomegalovirus infection. Study context: An indication of both CMV infection and matching HLA type came from public TCR beta signatures.

This clonotype turned up a few times. The antigen is not known. CDR1 and CDR2 from the germline V gene are LGHNA and YNFKEQ. Trimming cost V 0 bases and J 5 bases, with 13 bases left between them. The CDR3 is 15 amino acids. TCRdb fed the reads into MiXCR, producing one record per CDR3 protein. The data hold approximately 340,000 distinct CDR3 sequences, with 29% observed a single time. Specimen: cultured PBMCs, collected from culture after CMV antigen stimulation. The rearrangement uses TRBV4-2 and TRBJ2-5, with unresolved D. The receptor's source is a human donor in good health (CMV status not recorded). Some clones in this sample may be carry-over from other donors' samples. The CDR3 bases are TGTGCCAGCAGCCAAGAGGAACTCCTGCCGGAGACCCAGTACTTC. This translates into CASSQEELLPETQYF.